Detailed here is one TCR beta chain. The CDR3 totals 15 residues. The V and J ends lost 1 base and 1 base respectively, with 11 bases between them. The germline V gene has CDR1 LGHNA and CDR2 YSLEER. Only in-frame clones appear in the TCRdb table, and some are missing; sequencing was by immunoSEQ multiplex PCR. Here the sample spans approximately 150,000 clones, 84% being singletons. This sample was taken from a study of blood T cell repertoires in COVID-19. The sample was peripheral blood. The chain recombines TRBV4-3 with TRBJ2-7, with D perhaps TRBD1 (5 bases). The clonotype was recovered from a man aged 55 to 70 with active or convalescent COVID-19. CDR3 in amino acids: CASSQGAAGSYEQYF. CDR3 nucleotide sequence: TGCGCCAGCAGCCAAGGGGCGGCAGGGTCCTACGAGCAGTACTTC.